This T cell receptor (beta chain) stems from a study of CD8 T cells in Susac syndrome. Reverse transcription used roughly 0.45 to 1 ug RNA and random hexamers. TCRdb processed the immunoSEQ multiplex PCR reads anew with MiXCR; each CDR3 protein has one entry. The top ten clones hold about 0.12% of a sample with hundreds of thousands of distinct CDR3 sequences, about 85% of them seen once. Negative isolation yielded CD8+ and CD4+ T cells; FACS enriched TEMRA cells. V lost 7 bases, J lost 2 bases, and 16 bases lay in between. Germline assignment: CDR1 SGHRS and CDR2 YFSETQ. The CDR3 sequence is 14 residues long.

The chain is built from TRBV5-1 and TRBJ2-7; the D is unclear. The receptor was derived from a human donor with multiple sclerosis. Sequencing was done on a sample of CD8+ T cells from PBMCs. The CDR3 protein is CASSRRQSPYEQYF. The CDR3 DNA reads TGCGCCAGCTCGCGACGCCAATCTCCCTACGAGCAGTACTTC.